The 15 T cell receptor beta chains given below trace back to one sample, sequenced in a study of T cells in localized non-small cell lung cancer. Here immunoSEQ multiplex PCR was the method, and the copy in TCRdb shows in-frame clones only, minus some. The repertoire holds 72,000 or so clones, with roughly four fifths as singletons. Sequenced here: peripheral blood, sampled before any cancer treatment. These receptors were taken from a female donor over 55 with stage I lung adenocarcinoma.

CDR3 in amino acids: CASSERQAGGYTF. CDR3 coding DNA: TGTGCCAGCAGTGAACGACAGGCGGGGGGCTACACCTTC. This sequence joins TRBV2 and TRBJ1-2; D is possibly TRBD1 (6 bases). CDR1 is SNHLY, CDR2 FYNNEI, per germline. The CDR3 is made up of 13 amino acids. Between the trimmed V and J ends, which lost 2 bases and 8 bases, there was a span of 12 bases.

The chain's CDR3 is CASSLYRGNYGYTF. The CDR3 DNA reads TGTGCCAGCAGTTTATATCGGGGAAACTATGGCTACACCTTC. V is TRBV28 and J is TRBJ1-2, with D uncertain. The germline CDR1 and CDR2 sequences are MDHEN and SYDVKM. The CDR3 runs 14 residues. Between the trimmed V and J ends, which lost 1 base and 2 bases, there was a span of 8 bases.

This sequence joins TRBV18 and TRBJ1-6, with 8 nucleotides matching TRBD1. The V segment lost 8 bases and the J segment 7 bases; nucleotides outside the gene matches: 7. CDR3 length: 14 amino acids. Germline lookup yields CDR1 KGHSH and CDR2 LQKENI. This chain's CDR3 is CASDPSGGNSPLHF. DNA of the CDR3: TGTGCCAGCGACCCCTCAGGGGGCAATTCACCCCTCCACTTT.

The V gene is TRBV7-9, the J gene TRBJ2-1, with 7 nucleotides matching TRBD1. CDR1 is SEHNR, CDR2 FQNEAQ, per germline (reference sequence). CDR3 length: 14 amino acids. After removal of 7 bases from V and 3 bases from J, the junction contained 6 bases not matched to a gene. The CDR3 DNA is TGTGCCAGCACCCGGACAGGCATCTACAATGAGCAGTTCTTC. As protein: CASTRTGIYNEQFF.

The chain carries TRBV5-6 and TRBJ2-7; no clear D gene. In germline, CDR1 is SGHDT, CDR2 YYEEEE. Trimming shortened V by 6 bases and J by 2 bases, and 15 bases separated the two germline ends. This CDR3 is 14 amino acids long. The DNA of the CDR3 is TGTGCCAGCAACACGGCTGGGCTCCCCTACGAGCAGTACTTC. Its protein is CASNTAGLPYEQYF.

The chain combines TRBV19 with TRBJ2-1; D might be TRBD1 or TRBD2, each matching 5 bases. Germline loops: CDR1 LNHDA, CDR2 SQIVND (reference sequence). The CDR3 spans 14 residues. The ends were cut back, 3 bases at V and 10 bases at J, with 16 bases in the middle. The CDR3 region is CASSILTGTPEQFF. DNA of the CDR3: TGTGCCAGTAGTATCTTAACCGGGACCCCGGAGCAGTTCTTC.

CDR3 amino acids: CASSRLEGTGELFF. The CDR3 bases are TGTGCCAGTAGTCGACTAGAAGGAACCGGGGAGCTGTTTTTT. The V and J genes are TRBV19 and TRBJ2-2; tentatively, D is TRBD2 (6 bases). V dropped 5 bases and J dropped 5 bases, with 12 bases sitting between them. Germline V lookup: CDR1 LNHDA, CDR2 SQIVND (reference sequence). This CDR3 region has 14 residues.

The gene calls are TRBV6-5 and TRBJ1-2; no reliable D call. V shed 11 bases and J shed 0 bases, with 10 bases lying between them. Germline-derived CDR1 and CDR2 are MNHEY and SVGAGI. This CDR3 contains 12 residues. In DNA, the CDR3 is TGTGCCGCGACCGCGGCTAACTATGGCTACACCTTC. Amino acid sequence: CAATAANYGYTF.

The rearrangement links TRBV6-6 to TRBJ2-1; possible D gene TRBD2, 6 bases. V was shortened by 2 bases and J by 9 bases, with 17 bases between the two germline ends. The CDR3 is 15 residues long. Germline V gene data show CDR1 as MNHNY and CDR2 as SVGAGI (reference sequence). The CDR3 nucleotides are TGTGCCAGCAGTTACGGTCGGGACTCTCGGAGTGAGCAGTTCTTC. Encoded protein: CASSYGRDSRSEQFF.

This sequence joins TRBV19 and TRBJ1-3; D gene ambiguous. CDR3 length: 13 residues. Trimming cost V 1 base and J 5 bases, with 6 bases left between them. The germline V gene has CDR1 LNHDA and CDR2 SQIVND (reference sequence). CDR3 in DNA: TGTGCCAGTAGTATAGGGGATCGAAACACCATATATTTT. Translation gives CASSIGDRNTIYF.

The CDR3 region has the DNA TGTGCCAGCAAAGGCTACCAGCGAGACGAGCAGTACTTC. As protein: CASKGYQRDEQYF. This chain uses TRBV27 with TRBJ2-7; D is ambiguous. This CDR3 spans 13 amino acids. Germline V gene data show CDR1 as MNHEY and CDR2 as SMNVEV (reference sequence). Trimming left V 7 bases short and J 5 bases short, with 15 bases between.

A few counts support this clone. The V and J genes are TRBV19 and TRBJ2-5; 7 bases are shared with TRBD1. The V gene end was trimmed by 5 bases and the J gene end by 2 bases; junction bases not matched to a gene: 8. CDR3 length equals 15 residues. Per the germline V gene, CDR1 is LNHDA and CDR2 is SQIVND (reference sequence). CDR3 residues: CASSARQGIQETQYF. Here the CDR3 DNA reads TGTGCCAGTAGTGCCAGACAGGGCATACAAGAGACCCAGTACTTC.

This rearrangement joins TRBV18 to TRBJ2-1; 8 bases align to TRBD1. Germline loops: CDR1 KGHSH, CDR2 LQKENI. CDR3 length: 12 amino acids. V lost 4 bases and J lost 10; bases outside the gene matches: 3. The CDR3 protein is CASSQQGAEQFF. CDR3 in DNA: TGTGCCAGCTCACAGCAGGGGGCCGAGCAGTTCTTC.

A few counts support this clone. The chain uses TRBV7-3 and TRBJ1-1; D remains ambiguous. The CDR3 sequence is 13 residues long. From germline, CDR1 is SGHTA and CDR2 FQGTGA. Trimming removed 4 bases at V and 2 bases at J, with 8 bases between. CDR3 sequence reads: CASSSRHNTEAFF. CDR3 DNA: TGTGCCAGCAGCTCAAGACATAACACTGAAGCTTTCTTT. Looking up the rest from reference TRBV7-3 and TRBJ1-1 gives the full variable domain: GAGVSQTPSNKVTEKGKYVELRCDPISGHTALYWYRQSLGQGPEFLIYFQGTGAADDSGLPNDRFFAVRPEGSVSTLKIQRTERGDSAVYLCASSSRHNTEAFFGQGTRLTVV.

The chain combines TRBV20-1 with TRBJ2-1; D might be TRBD1 (6 bases). CDR3 length: 11 residues. The germline V and J ends were trimmed by 6 bases and 6 bases, with 9 bases remaining between them. Germline V gives CDR1 DFQATT, CDR2 SNEGSKA (reference sequence). Written as DNA, the CDR3 is TGCAGTGCGCCGACAGGCAATGAGCAGTTCTTC. Its translation is CSAPTGNEQFF.